The rows below give T cell receptor beta chains drawn from one sample of a study of T cell responses to AZD1222 COVID-19 vaccine. Sequencing was performed with immunoSEQ multiplex PCR; in TCRdb, only in-frame clones are kept and a portion is missing. In the table there are about 200,000 clones, approximately 93% of which are singletons. The sample consisted of peripheral blood, taken 28 days after the second AZD1222 dose. Receptor source: an adult who received the AZD1222 COVID-19 vaccine. Both conserved end residues are part of each CDR3. The D gene is left open where the match is weak. The size entry is marked missing in some rows and otherwise reads once, few, many or a size class.

>few|TRBV2|TRBD1|12|TRBJ1-1
CASIQGATEAFF
TGTGCCAGCATCCAGGGGGCCACTGAAGCTTTCTTT
>NA|TRBV19|NA|16|TRBJ2-2
CASSSGRLYDTGELFF
TGTGCCAGTAGTTCAGGACGCCTTTACGACACCGGGGAGCTGTTTTTT
>once|TRBV7-3|TRBD1|16|TRBJ2-1
CASSLFGQGQDNEQFF
TGTGCCAGCAGCCTATTCGGACAGGGGCAAGACAATGAGCAGTTCTTC
>NA|TRBV2|TRBD2|16|TRBJ2-1
CASSRTSGGALDEQFF
TGTGCCAGCAGTCGGACTAGCGGGGGGGCCTTGGATGAGCAGTTCTTC
>once|TRBV7-8|NA|14|TRBJ2-5
CASREGGALETQYF
TGTGCCAGCCGGGAAGGCGGGGCCCTGGAGACCCAGTACTTC
>NA|TRBV6-5|TRBD2|15|TRBJ2-1
CASSYRGGAYNEQFF
TGTGCCAGCAGTTACCGCGGGGGGGCCTACAATGAGCAGTTCTTC
>NA|TRBV7-8|TRBD2|15|TRBJ2-2
CASTPGLTNTGELFF
TGTGCCAGCACACCGGGACTAACGAACACCGGGGAGCTGTTTTTT
>NA|TRBV7-9|TRBD2|13|TRBJ2-5
CASGTSGGETQYF
TGTGCCTCAGGAACTAGCGGGGGTGAGACCCAGTACTTC
>NA|TRBV7-2|TRBD2|16|TRBJ2-2
CASSLRTSGSTAELFF
TGTGCCAGCAGCTTACGGACTAGCGGCTCGACCGCGGAGCTGTTTTTT
>NA|TRBV11-3|NA|14|TRBJ1-1
CASTDTGKNTEAFF
TGTGCCAGCACCGATACCGGGAAAAACACTGAAGCTTTCTTT
>NA|TRBV4-1|TRBD1|15|TRBJ1-2
CASSRQTGVGGGYTF
TGCGCCAGCAGCCGCCAGACAGGGGTGGGTGGTGGCTACACCTTC
>NA|TRBV12-3/TRBV12-4|NA|12|TRBJ2-2
CASTLGTGELFF
TGTGCCAGCACCCTGGGGACCGGGGAGCTGTTTTTT
>NA|TRBV7-2|NA|14|TRBJ2-5
CASSFGVHQETQYF
TGTGCCAGCAGCTTCGGAGTTCACCAAGAGACCCAGTACTTC
>NA|TRBV5-6|TRBD2|15|TRBJ2-1
CASSRPGLPYNEQFF
TGTGCCAGCAGCCGTCCGGGACTACCATACAATGAGCAGTTCTTC
>NA|TRBV5-6|NA|15|TRBJ2-7
CASSLPWGASYEQYF
TGTGCCAGCAGTCTTCCTTGGGGGGCTTCCTACGAGCAGTACTTC
>NA|TRBV19|NA|13|TRBJ1-1
CASSIMGGPEAFF
TGTGCCAGTAGTATAATGGGAGGACCTGAAGCTTTCTTT
>NA|TRBV5-6|TRBD1|15|TRBJ2-1
CASSLVGTGRNEQFF
TGTGCCAGCAGCTTGGTGGGGACAGGCCGGAATGAGCAGTTCTTC
>NA|TRBV18|NA|14|TRBJ1-4
CASSHGATNEKLFF
TGTGCCAGCTCACATGGTGCAACTAATGAAAAACTGTTTTTT
>NA|TRBV18|NA|12|TRBJ1-1
CASSPSGTSAFF
TGTGCCAGCTCACCATCCGGGACCTCAGCTTTCTTT
>NA|TRBV18|TRBD1|15|TRBJ1-1
CASSLLTGDSTEAFF
TGTGCCAGCTCACTATTGACAGGGGATTCCACTGAAGCTTTCTTT